One sample yielded the 27 T cell receptor beta chains listed below, sequenced in a study of OX40 agonist ivuxolimab in advanced cancers. Library creation used the immunoSEQ multiplex PCR assay. TCRdb mirrors the immuneACCESS table, restricted to in-frame sequences. Some clones are absent from its copies; in checked studies, under half trace to an unresolved V gene, and the reason for the others is unknown. The table for this sample lists over 50,000 clones; about 88% of them were counted only once. The top ten clones comprise about 1.5% of the sample. The specimen comprised CD4+ or CD8+ T cells sorted from blood, sampled in a trial of the OX40 agonist ivuxolimab. Receptors originate from an adult with an advanced solid tumor such as melanoma, head and neck, liver or kidney cancer.

This chain connects TRBV4-2 to TRBJ2-3, with D maybe TRBD1 (5 bases). V was trimmed by 2 bases and J by 2 bases, leaving 14 bases between them. The CDR3 runs to 16 residues. Germline V CDR1 and CDR2: LGHNA, YNFKEQ. CDR3 bases: TGTGCCAGCAGCCAAAGGTCTAGGGGATTCACAGATACGCAGTATTTT. Its protein product is CASSQRSRGFTDTQYF.

This rearrangement joins TRBV6-1 to TRBJ1-1; 9 bases align to TRBD1. The CDR3 sequence is 15 residues long. Trimming cost V 6 bases and J 2 bases; bases outside gene matches: 7. Germline V CDR1 and CDR2: MNHNS, SASEGT. The CDR3 sequence: CASRELTGGNTEAFF. The CDR3 bases are TGTGCCAGCAGGGAACTGACAGGGGGAAACACTGAAGCTTTCTTT.

In nucleotides, the CDR3 is TGCGCCAGCAGCTTGGATACACGACCCTATGGCTACACCTTC. Amino acid sequence: CASSLDTRPYGYTF. The V gene is TRBV5-1, the J gene TRBJ1-2; D gene unclear. CDR3 length equals 14 residues. Germline CDR1 reads SGHRS; CDR2 reads YFSETQ. The V gene lost 0 bases and the J gene lost 4 bases, with 10 bases spanning the gap.

This clone has a single count. The chain uses TRBV25-1 and TRBJ2-1, with D maybe TRBD2 (6 bases). The CDR3 totals 15 residues. The germline V and J ends were trimmed by 1 base and 8 bases, with 15 bases remaining between them. Germline V CDR1 and CDR2: MGHDK, SYGVNS. The DNA of the CDR3 is TGTGCCAGCAGTGAATGGGGCGGGATAGTCGATGAGCAGTTCTTC. It codes for CASSEWGGIVDEQFF.

The V and J genes are TRBV9 and TRBJ1-2; 10 bases align to TRBD1. Germline V CDR1 and CDR2: SGDLS, YYNGEE. The CDR3 is made up of 15 amino acids. Unmatched junction bases numbered 7, after V lost 4 bases and J lost 4 bases. In DNA, the CDR3 is TGTGCCAGCAGCCCGTCGACAGGGGGCTCCTATGGCTACACCTTC. This sequence encodes CASSPSTGGSYGYTF.

The V call is TRBV5-6, the J call TRBJ1-1; no firm D call. Trimming stripped 0 bases from V and 1 base from J, with 7 bases between. From germline, CDR1 is SGHDT and CDR2 YYEEEE. The CDR3 spans 14 residues. In DNA, the CDR3 is TGTGCCAGCAGCTTGGGTCCGGCGAACACTGAAGCTTTCTTT. Amino acids: CASSLGPANTEAFF. The full variable domain, completed using reference TRBV5-6 and TRBJ1-1, is DAGVTQSPTHLIKTRGQQVTLRCSPKSGHDTVSWYQQALGQGPQFIFQYYEEEERQRGNFPDRFSGHQFPNYSSELNVNALLLGDSALYLCASSLGPANTEAFFGQGTRLTVV.

The chain employs TRBV28 and TRBJ2-1; D might be TRBD1 (6 bases). Between the trimmed V and J ends, which lost 5 bases and 3 bases, there was a span of 17 bases. Germline CDR1 MDHEN, CDR2 SYDVKM. The CDR3 runs 16 residues. CDR3 sequence: CASSMEQGRYYNEQFF. The CDR3 bases are TGTGCCAGCAGTATGGAACAGGGCCGTTACTACAATGAGCAGTTCTTC.

V usage is TRBV7-3 and J usage is TRBJ2-1; 12 bases are shared with TRBD2. The trim removed 5 bases at V and 9 bases at J, leaving 11 bases unmatched. CDR3 length: 16 residues. Germline loops: CDR1 SGHTA, CDR2 FQGTGA. CDR3 in DNA: TGTGCCAGCAGCCCACTCCCGACTAGCGGGAGAAGTGAGCAGTTCTTC. Amino acids: CASSPLPTSGRSEQFF.

The chain has TRBV9 and TRBJ1-1, with D unclear. Looked up from germline, CDR1 is SGDLS and CDR2 is YYNGEE. This CDR3 has 13 residues. The V gene lost 0 bases and the J gene lost 5 bases, with 8 bases spanning the gap. CDR3 nucleotides: TGTGCCAGCAGCGTAGATAGCCAGACTGAAGCTTTCTTT. It specifies CASSVDSQTEAFF.

The chain recombines TRBV27 with TRBJ1-2; no clear D gene. The germline V gene encodes CDR1 MNHEY and CDR2 SMNVEV (reference sequence). The V gene lost 5 bases and the J gene lost 8 bases, with 18 bases spanning the gap. The CDR3 is made up of 14 amino acids. CDR3 sequence: CASSALTRVEGYTF. In DNA form, the CDR3 reads TGTGCCAGCAGTGCCTTAACACGGGTCGAGGGCTACACCTTC.

The chain couples TRBV5-6 to TRBJ1-1, with a weak D call TRBD1 (5 bases). V was trimmed by 0 bases and J by 11 bases, leaving 14 bases between them. The CDR3 spans 13 residues. Germline CDR1 and CDR2: SGHDT and YYEEEE. DNA for the CDR3: TGTGCCAGCAGCTTGGCGGGCACAGGCGTTGCTTTCTTT. As protein: CASSLAGTGVAFF.

The chain recombines TRBV27 with TRBJ2-7; TRBD2 aligns across 11 bases. The CDR3 is made up of 13 amino acids. The trim removed 8 bases at V and 5 bases at J, leaving 5 bases unmatched. The germline V gene has CDR1 MNHEY and CDR2 SMNVEV (reference sequence). The CDR3 sequence: CASCRLAGNEQYF. Here the CDR3 DNA reads TGTGCCAGCTGCCGACTAGCGGGGAACGAGCAGTACTTC.

CDR3 in DNA: TGCGCCAGCAGCGAGGGACAGGGGGCAGAAAAACTGTTTTTT. Translation gives CASSEGQGAEKLFF. This chain links TRBV5-1 with TRBJ1-4, with 12 bases identical to TRBD1. This CDR3 has 14 residues. V lost 4 bases and J lost 8; bases outside the gene matches: 3. Germline-derived CDR1 and CDR2 are SGHRS and YFSETQ. The variable domain in full, with the rest retrieved from reference TRBV5-1 and TRBJ1-4, is KAGVTQTPRYLIKTRGQQVTLSCSPISGHRSVSWYQQTPGQGLQFLFEYFSETQRNKGNFPGRFSGRQFSNSRSEMNVSTLELGDSALYLCASSEGQGAEKLFFGSGTQLSVL.

The J gene is TRBJ1-3, the V gene TRBV18; the D is unclear. This CDR3 contains 15 residues. The ends were cut back, 8 bases at V and 0 bases at J, with 14 bases in the middle. CDR1 KGHSH and CDR2 LQKENI come from the germline V gene. The CDR3 is CASKAAAGSGNTIYF. The DNA for the CDR3 is TGTGCCAGCAAGGCGGCGGCAGGCTCTGGAAACACCATATATTTT.

The V gene is TRBV7-8, the J gene TRBJ2-3; 7 nucleotides line up with TRBD1. After removal of 3 bases from V and 2 bases from J, the junction contained 5 bases not matched to a gene. The CDR3 sequence is 15 residues long. Germline CDR1 SGHVS, CDR2 FQNEAQ. DNA of the CDR3: TGTGCCAGCAGCTTCACCGGGACAGCCACAGATACGCAGTATTTT. It encodes CASSFTGTATDTQYF.

The chain has TRBV10-3 and TRBJ2-3; unclear D gene. CDR3 length equals 16 residues. Germline-derived CDR1 and CDR2 are ENHRY and SYGVKD. Trimming pared 8 bases from V and 2 bases from J, leaving 20 bases between. CDR3 DNA sequence: TGTGCCATCCGTCCTAGTTCGGTGACTTTCACAGATACGCAGTATTTT. Translating gives CAIRPSSVTFTDTQYF.

This chain links TRBV10-1 with TRBJ2-1; maybe TRBD2 (7 bases). The CDR3 is 13 residues long. Germline V gives CDR1 WNHNN, CDR2 SYGVQD (reference sequence). Trimming removed 5 bases at V and 4 bases at J, with 9 bases between. The CDR3, as DNA: TGCGCCAGCAGTCGGGGGGCATACAATGAGCAGTTCTTC. Its protein is CASSRGAYNEQFF.

This clone has a single count. The chain joins TRBV6-5 to TRBJ1-5; TRBD1 matches 7 bases. The germline gives CDR1 MNHEY, CDR2 SVGAGI. The CDR3 is 14 residues long. Trimming at V came to 6 bases and at J to 4 bases, leaving 6 bases not matched to a gene. CDR3 amino acids: CASSRTGPNQPQHF. The CDR3 DNA sequence: TGTGCCAGCAGCCGGACAGGCCCAAATCAGCCCCAGCATTTT.

The rearrangement links TRBV6-1 to TRBJ1-5; 10 bases are a match to TRBD1. Germline V gives CDR1 MNHNS, CDR2 SASEGT. V lost 2 bases and J lost 2; bases outside the gene matches: 9. CDR3 size: 18 residues. CDR3 DNA sequence: TGTGCCAGCAGTGAACGACAGGGGGCGGACTACGGCAATCAGCCCCAGCATTTT. It yields the protein CASSERQGADYGNQPQHF.

This sequence joins TRBV28 and TRBJ1-4; D unresolved. The germline V gene has CDR1 MDHEN and CDR2 SYDVKM. With 3 bases removed from V and 7 bases from J, the gap between germline ends came to 15 bases. There are 15 residues in the CDR3. The CDR3 loop is CASSFSAGGPEKLFF. The CDR3 DNA reads TGTGCCAGCAGTTTCTCCGCGGGAGGCCCTGAAAAACTGTTTTTT.

CDR3 protein: CASSLTGGINQPQHF. The CDR3, as DNA: TGTGCCAGCAGCTTAACAGGGGGCATCAATCAGCCCCAGCATTTT. The V gene is TRBV7-3, the J gene TRBJ1-5; TRBD1 matches 7 bases. This CDR3 has 15 amino acids. V shed 0 bases, J shed 3 bases, and the junction held 2 bases outside the gene matches. Looked up from germline, CDR1 is SGHTA and CDR2 is FQGTGA.

V is TRBV27 and J is TRBJ2-2, with 9 bases aligning to TRBD2. This CDR3 has 16 residues. V shed 7 bases and J 6 bases; nucleotides not matched to a gene: 12. The V gene's germline CDR1 is MNHEY and CDR2 SMNVEV (reference sequence). The CDR3 loop reads CASKTSGLGRAGELFF. Here the CDR3 DNA reads TGTGCCAGCAAAACTAGCGGGCTCGGAAGGGCCGGGGAGCTGTTTTTT.

This clone was recorded once. The V gene is TRBV18, the J gene TRBJ2-1; a weak D match, TRBD2 (6 bases). V was cut by 5 bases and J by 2 bases, with 16 bases left in between. Germline loops: CDR1 KGHSH, CDR2 LQKENI. This CDR3 region has 16 residues. CDR3 loop: CASSLVRGSAYNEQFF. Here the CDR3 DNA reads TGTGCCAGCTCATTAGTTCGGGGGTCGGCCTACAATGAGCAGTTCTTC.

A word on this clone: At one boundary the junction diverges from the germline segment, which might be a read error. The chain couples TRBV30 to TRBJ2-3, with D tentatively TRBD2 (6 bases). The CDR3 length is 15 residues. The germline CDR1 and CDR2 sequences are GTSNPN and SVGIG (reference sequence). For the CDR3, the DNA is TGTGCCTGGAGTGTACGGGGGAGCGGCACAGGTACGCAGTATTTT. Translating gives CAWSVRGSGTGTQYF.

This clone was detected only once. V gene TRBV7-9 combines with J gene TRBJ2-1; D tentatively reads TRBD1 or TRBD2 (6 bases each). CDR1 is SEHNR, CDR2 FQNEAQ, per germline (reference sequence). The V and J ends lost 3 bases and 9 bases respectively, with 15 bases between them. The CDR3 sequence is 14 residues long. The DNA of the CDR3 is TGTGCCAGCAGCTTGACGGGGGCCGGAGGTGAGCAGTTCTTC. This encodes CASSLTGAGGEQFF.

The J gene is TRBJ1-5, the V gene TRBV27; a weak D match, TRBD1 (5 bases). The CDR3 extends over 12 amino acids. Looked up from germline, CDR1 is MNHEY and CDR2 is SMNVEV (reference sequence). V was shortened by 6 bases and J by 7 bases, with 10 bases between the two germline ends. The CDR3 DNA reads TGTGCCAGCAGGCAGGGTGACCAGCCCCAGCATTTT. Amino acid sequence: CASRQGDQPQHF.

J is TRBJ2-1 and V is TRBV19; a possible D gene is TRBD2 (5 bases). Trimming stripped 5 bases from V and 1 base from J, with 12 bases between. Germline assignment: CDR1 LNHDA and CDR2 SQIVND (reference sequence). There are 15 residues in the CDR3. Here the CDR3 reads CASSEARGSYNEQFF. DNA of the CDR3: TGTGCCAGTAGTGAGGCCCGGGGTTCCTACAATGAGCAGTTCTTC.